What follows are 27 T cell receptor beta chains derived from one specimen sequenced in a study of T cells in Graves' hyperthyroidism and ophthalmopathy. RNA transcripts served as the template for amplifying TCR beta CDR3 regions. First-round RT-PCR with HTBI primers amplified the TCR CDR3 region. MiXCR was run by TCRdb on the multiplex PCR reads, yielding one entry per CDR3 protein. The sample holds a few hundred thousand distinct CDR3 sequences, about 20% seen once. Specimen: blood. These receptors originate from a woman aged 18-29 years with Graves' hyperthyroidism.

This clonotype was counted ten times or more. The chain carries TRBV7-2 and TRBJ2-7; a possible D gene is TRBD2 (6 bases). V lost 3 bases, J lost 4 bases, and 13 bases lay in between. The CDR3 totals 14 residues. Germline V lookup: CDR1 SGHTA, CDR2 FQGNSA. CDR3 residues: CASSFSAGRYEQYF. For the CDR3, the DNA is TGTGCCAGCAGCTTTAGCGCGGGGCGGTACGAGCAGTACTTC.

This clonotype appeared many times. The genes are TRBV28 and TRBJ1-5, with a tentative D call TRBD1 (6 bases). The CDR3 sequence is 13 residues long. In germline, CDR1 is MDHEN, CDR2 SYDVKM. V was shortened by 6 bases and J by 7 bases, with 13 bases between the two germline ends. CDR3: CASRPGGLQPQHF. CDR3 nucleotide sequence: TGTGCCAGCAGACCTGGGGGGCTACAGCCCCAGCATTTT. The whole variable domain, remainder taken from reference TRBV28 and TRBJ1-5, is DVKVTQSSRYLVKRTGEKVFLECVQDMDHENMFWYRQDPGLGLRLIYFSYDVKMKEKGDIPEGYSVSREKKERFSLILESASTNQTSMYLCASRPGGLQPQHFGDGTRLSIL.

The V gene is TRBV11-2, the J gene TRBJ1-2; TRBD1 agrees at 7 bases. CDR1 is SGHAT, CDR2 FQNNGV, per germline. The junction had 7 bases not matched to a gene; V was cut back by 0 bases and J by 3 bases. CDR3 length equals 16 residues. In DNA, the CDR3 is TGTGCCAGCAGCTTAGACCCTGCGACAGGGTACTATGGCTACACCTTC. This codes for CASSLDPATGYYGYTF.

This clonotype was picked up many times. This chain joins TRBV6-2 or TRBV6-3 and TRBJ1-5; possible D gene TRBD1, 6 bases. Germline values: CDR1 MNHEY, CDR2 SVGEGT. Trimming stripped 8 bases from V and 2 bases from J, with 13 bases between. The CDR3 spans 14 residues. The CDR3 DNA reads as TGTGCCAGCTGGGGGCCTGGGGGCAATCAGCCCCAGCATTTT. Its protein product is CASWGPGGNQPQHF.

A remark on this clonotype: An end of the junction does not agree with germline; a read error may underlie this. The rearrangement links TRBV20-1 to TRBJ2-7; D may be TRBD1 or TRBD2 (5 bases each). The germline CDR1 and CDR2 sequences are DFQATT and SNEGSKA (reference sequence). There are 15 residues in the CDR3. The CDR3 loop reads CSARSTGTGPYEQDF. In DNA form, the CDR3 reads TGCAGTGCCCGATCCACCGGGACCGGACCCTACGAGCAGGACTTC.

This clonotype was detected ten times or more. CDR3 sequence: CASSLVVLGAVSYGYTF. The CDR3 DNA reads as TGTGCCAGCAGCTTAGTGGTACTGGGGGCCGTTAGCTATGGCTACACCTTC. The V call is TRBV11-1, the J call TRBJ1-2; tentative D call: TRBD1 (6 bases). The CDR3 is 17 amino acids. CDR1 and CDR2 from the germline V gene are SGHAT and FQDESV (reference sequence). V lost 1 base and J 4 bases, leaving 19 bases between the germline ends.

Concerning this clonotype itself: One base away lies a much larger clone, so this may be a sequencing read error. The chain has TRBV20-1 and TRBJ1-2; D gene ambiguous. Germline lookup yields CDR1 DFQATT and CDR2 SNEGSKA (reference sequence). The CDR3 length is 15 residues. In DNA form, the CDR3 reads TGCGGTGCTAGGGCCCAAAACGGATCCCGTGGGGGCTACACCTTC. Protein sequence: CGARAQNGSRGGYTF.

The chain couples TRBV12-3 or TRBV12-4 to TRBJ2-7; D uncertain. Trimming cost V 6 bases and J 1 base, with 10 bases left between them. This CDR3 is built from 13 residues. The DNA for the CDR3 is TGTGCCAGCAGCCAGACCCAGTCCTACGAGCAGTACTTC. Its translation is CASSQTQSYEQYF.

This clonotype was found many times. The CDR3 region has the DNA TGTGCCAGCAGACAGGGATCGGATGGCTACACCTTC. Its translation: CASRQGSDGYTF. V is TRBV10-3 and J is TRBJ1-2; 7 bases match TRBD1. J gave up 6 bases and V 10 bases, and 8 bases lay outside the gene matches. The CDR3 contains 12 residues. The germline V gene has CDR1 ENHRY and CDR2 SYGVKD.

This clonotype was detected many times. This chain joins TRBV6-1 and TRBJ1-2; D is uncertain. V was cut by 10 bases and J by 2 bases, with 14 bases left in between. CDR1 and CDR2 (germline): MNHNS, SASEGT. CDR3 length equals 13 residues. The DNA of the CDR3 is TGTGCCACCAGCCGGACGGACAACTATGGCTACACCTTC. This gives the protein CATSRTDNYGYTF.

This clonotype was seen only a few times. This chain connects TRBV30 to TRBJ1-5, with D possibly TRBD1 on 5 matching bases. The CDR3 length is 12 residues. The germline CDR1 and CDR2 sequences are GTSNPN and SVGIG (reference sequence). Trimming left V 5 bases short and J 3 bases short, with 8 bases between. The CDR3 loop reads CAWPGPNQPQHF. The CDR3 bases are TGTGCCTGGCCGGGGCCCAATCAGCCCCAGCATTTT.

This clonotype has at least ten counts. The DNA of the CDR3 is TGTGCCAGCACAATACAGGGTTTGAACACTGAAGCTTTCTTT. Translation: CASTIQGLNTEAFF. The chain recombines TRBV12-3 or TRBV12-4 with TRBJ1-1, with D perhaps matching TRBD1 (6 bases). Trimming removed 7 bases at V and 0 bases at J, with 12 bases between. CDR3 length equals 14 residues.

In this sample, this clonotype turned up many times. This may be a read error, as it is one base from a much larger clone. The chain has TRBV6-1 and TRBJ1-1; the D is unclear. Trimming cost V 2 bases and J 4 bases, with 11 bases left between them. This CDR3 has 14 amino acids. Per germline, CDR1 MNHNS and CDR2 SASEGT. In nucleotides, the CDR3 is TGTGCCAGCAGTGAAACCAGGAGGAGCACTGAAGCTTTCTTT. It specifies CASSETRRSTEAFF.

This clonotype has just a few counts. The CDR3: CASSLRGAIQPQHF. For the CDR3, the DNA is TGTGCCAGCAGTTTACGGGGGGCGATTCAGCCCCAGCATTTT. The V call is TRBV12-3 or TRBV12-4, the J call TRBJ1-5; the D gene is possibly TRBD1 (6 bases). The CDR3 is 14 residues long. The V end lost 2 bases, the J end lost 6 bases, and 11 bases lay between the germline ends.

This clonotype was detected many times. The chain has TRBV2 and TRBJ2-7; D perhaps matches TRBD2 (7 bases). CDR3 size: 17 residues. V was trimmed by 6 bases and J by 7 bases, leaving 28 bases between them. Germline V gene data show CDR1 as SNHLY and CDR2 as FYNNEI. In DNA, the CDR3 is TGTGCCAGCAGGACCCCCCTGTTACGGGGGGCTCCCGGGGAGCAGTACTTC. Protein product: CASRTPLLRGAPGEQYF.

This clonotype has a count of ten or more. This chain joins TRBV11-2 and TRBJ1-1; 10 positions match TRBD1. CDR1 SGHAT and CDR2 FQNNGV come from the germline V gene. V lost 2 bases to trimming and J lost 10 bases; unmatched junction nucleotides: 7. CDR3 length: 14 amino acids. The CDR3 DNA reads as TGTGCCAGCAGCTTACGCGACAGGGGGCAGCGAGCTTTCTTT. Its protein product is CASSLRDRGQRAFF.

V usage is TRBV5-1 and J usage is TRBJ1-2, with D tentatively TRBD1 (5 bases). Germline V gene lookup returns CDR1 SGHRS and CDR2 YFSETQ. V lost 2 bases and J 0 bases, leaving 14 bases between the germline ends. The CDR3 is 16 residues long. The CDR3 region has the DNA TGCGCCAGCAGCTTTGTTACAGGAAATTCTAACTATGGCTACACCTTC. It encodes CASSFVTGNSNYGYTF.

This chain joins TRBV12-3 or TRBV12-4 and TRBJ1-5; the match to TRBD1 covers 7 bases. The junction had 8 bases not matched to a gene; V was cut back by 6 bases and J by 6 bases. The CDR3 runs 14 residues. The CDR3 region has the DNA TGTGCCAGCAGGCAAGACAGGGCGGGTCAGCCCCAGCATTTT. This codes for CASRQDRAGQPQHF.

This clonotype was observed a handful of times. The rearrangement uses TRBV18 and TRBJ1-2; tentative D call: TRBD1 (5 bases). The CDR3 loop spans 14 amino acids. Trimming took 6 bases from V and 3 from J, leaving 14 bases between them. CDR1 KGHSH and CDR2 LQKENI come from the germline V gene. CDR3 in DNA: TGTGCCAGCTCCCCCGGGGACCAACACTATGGCTACACCTTC. This gives the protein CASSPGDQHYGYTF.

This clonotype was counted between two and nine times. The rearrangement joins TRBV18 to TRBJ1-1; D ambiguous. The V gene lost 5 bases and the J gene lost 8 bases, with 12 bases spanning the gap. CDR3 size: 12 residues. CDR1 KGHSH and CDR2 LQKENI come from the germline V gene. This chain's CDR3 is CASSRTGREAFF. In DNA form, the CDR3 reads TGTGCCAGCTCAAGGACTGGCCGGGAAGCTTTCTTT.

V usage is TRBV6-1 and J usage is TRBJ2-7, with 7 positions matching TRBD2. The CDR3 extends over 13 amino acids. Germline V gene data show CDR1 as MNHNS and CDR2 as SASEGT. Losses at the gene ends were 6 bases for V and 4 bases for J; bases not matched to a gene: 6. CDR3 nucleotide sequence: TGTGCCAGCAGAGCGGGACCATTGTACGAGCAGTACTTC. The encoded protein is CASRAGPLYEQYF.

This clonotype has at least ten counts. The V call is TRBV7-8, the J call TRBJ2-7, with D possibly being TRBD1 (5 bases). Trimming took off 6 bases at V and 0 bases at J, with 15 bases between the two ends. The CDR3 is 15 residues long. From germline, CDR1 is SGHVS and CDR2 FQNEAQ. As DNA, the CDR3 is TGTGCCAGCAGGGTGACAGTCGACCACTCCTACGAGCAGTACTTC. Protein: CASRVTVDHSYEQYF.

Details on this clonotype: A read error may be the cause here, since a much bigger clone is one base away. V usage is TRBV29-1 and J usage is TRBJ1-1, with D perhaps matching TRBD1 (6 bases). This CDR3 contains 13 residues. Germline V CDR1 and CDR2: SQVTM, ANQGSEA. The CDR3 bases are TGCAGCGTTGACCGAACAGGGTGGACTGAAGCTTGCTTT. Translated: CSVDRTGWTEACF.

The sample holds many counts of this clonotype. V usage is TRBV2 and J usage is TRBJ1-1; 10 nucleotides line up with TRBD1. The V gene's germline CDR1 is SNHLY and CDR2 FYNNEI. Trimming took 5 bases from V and 2 from J; bases not matched to a gene: 5. This CDR3 is built from 15 residues. As DNA, the CDR3 is TGTGCCAGCAGTTGGACAGGGGGATCCAACACTGAAGCTTTCTTT. It encodes CASSWTGGSNTEAFF.

This clonotype was seen many times. The genes are TRBV6-5 and TRBJ1-2; TRBD1 matches 9 bases. Trimming at V came to 2 bases and at J to 5 bases, leaving 6 bases not matched to a gene. The CDR3 is made up of 15 amino acids. Germline CDR1 and CDR2: MNHEY and SVGAGI. Written as DNA, the CDR3 is TGTGCCAGCAGTTACCTTGGACAGGGGCCTTATGGCTACACCTTC. It codes for CASSYLGQGPYGYTF.

With respect to this clonotype: Sequence at one end of the junction differs from germline and may be a read error. The rearrangement links TRBV28 to TRBJ1-1; 9 bases align to TRBD1. The CDR3 totals 15 residues. The germline V gene has CDR1 MDHEN and CDR2 SYDVKM. CDR3 residues: CASSYRGLGGTDAFF. CDR3 DNA sequence: TGTGCCAGCAGTTACAGGGGGCTCGGTGGGACTGATGCTTTCTTT. Complete variable domain (other parts from reference TRBV28 and TRBJ1-1): DVKVTQSSRYLVKRTGEKVFLECVQDMDHENMFWYRQDPGLGLRLIYFSYDVKMKEKGDIPEGYSVSREKKERFSLILESASTNQTSMYLCASSYRGLGGTDAFFGQGTRLTVV.

This clonotype was seen many times. This chain uses TRBV29-1 with TRBJ1-1; D unresolved. CDR1 SQVTM and CDR2 ANQGSEA come from the germline V gene. CDR3 size: 13 residues. The V end was cut by 5 bases, the J end by 6 bases, with 16 bases between. This CDR3 reads CSVIRTLAPEAFF. Here the CDR3 DNA reads TGCAGCGTTATCCGAACCCTGGCCCCTGAAGCTTTCTTT.